The clone carrying this T cell receptor beta chain has ten or more counts. This sample is part of a study of T-cell memory formation after mild COVID-19. In the study overall: TCR clusters mostly belonged to single donors.

Constant-segment primers were used for 5'RACE, and the resulting TCR alpha and TCR beta cDNA libraries carried sample barcodes and UMIs. A single record per CDR3 protein comes from TCRdb applying MiXCR to the 5' RACE reads. The repertoire has roughly 58,000 distinct CDR3 sequences, more than 8% of them found once; the top ten carry 1.2%. The CDR3 spans 15 residues. Germline V gene lookup returns CDR1 SGHDT and CDR2 YYEEEE. Trimming removed 2 bases from V and 8 bases from J, with 16 bases in between. The chain is built from TRBV5-6 and TRBJ2-2; either TRBD1 or TRBD2 may fit D (6 bases each). The source of this sequence is a man aged 18 to 30 who had mild COVID-19 (a few samples of this study predate the infection). Cell type and time point are not known. The sample consisted of PBMCs or a T cell subset sorted from them (not recorded which). The CDR3 DNA reads TGTGCCAGCAGCTTCTACAGGGAGGTAGCGGGGGAGCTGTTTTTT. It specifies CASSFYREVAGELFF.